This entry concerns a single T cell receptor (beta chain). The antigen remains unidentified. In the PCR, 60 Vbeta and 13 Jbeta primers were used. Methods used by the authors: About 9.9 million of the roughly 80 million unique TCR beta chains counted in a later analysis were shared. Here immunoSEQ multiplex PCR was the method, and the copy in TCRdb shows in-frame clones only, minus some. For V, J and clone size, that table is used; D and trimming come from the DNA. In the table there are 150,000 to 200,000 clones, about 80% of which are singletons. Germline lookup yields CDR1 LNHDA and CDR2 SQIVND (reference sequence). The CDR3 runs 13 residues. The trim removed 3 bases at V and 5 bases at J, leaving 3 bases unmatched. This record belongs to a study of cytomegalovirus exposure and HLA in healthy donors. Study results and caveats: A later analysis associated 15,000 or so TCR beta sequences with HLA alleles at a 0.05 false discovery rate. When a later analysis compared HLA-associated TCR beta chains with equally common others, the HLA-associated chains turned out to be more clonally expanded and to have lower generation probabilities. For most TCR sequences rarity was the rule, although some public TCRs occurred in many donors.

The chain is built from TRBV19 and TRBJ2-5; TRBD2 matches 7 bases. The TCR was taken from a woman in her forties or fifties in good health and CMV-seronegative. Sequencing was done on a sample of PBMCs. The CDR3 loop is CASSIMGGETQYF. The CDR3 bases are TGTGCCAGTAGTATTATGGGGGGGGAGACCCAGTACTTC.